This T cell receptor (beta chain) was recovered during a study of tissue T cells after allogeneic stem cell transplantation. The study, taken as a whole, reports: Anatomically similar tissues had similar TCR repertoires within each patient. Motif-based clustering found tissue-specific repertoire signatures shared across patients, though few clones were shared.

Method: immunoSEQ multiplex PCR; TCRdb's copy keeps in-frame clones and lacks some. Counted here are about 9,900 clones, roughly 56% occurring once; the ten biggest clones make up around 19%. Remarks on this clone: The antigen is undetermined.

Non-transplant comparator patients with other cancers had at least five gastrointestinal samples and no known gastrointestinal disease. Median post-mortem interval was over nine hours for GI, liver, skin and lymphoid tissues. The length of the CDR3 is 14 residues. Germline CDR1 is SNHLY and CDR2 is FYNNEI. Trimming at V came to 10 bases and at J to 7 bases, leaving 9 bases not matched to a gene. This specimen was tissue from the jejunum, taken at autopsy. The chain joins TRBV2 to TRBJ2-2; the match to TRBD2 covers 10 bases. The sequence came from a female donor of 60 years or more with lung cancer. The CDR3 here is CATTGLARNGELFF. CDR3 sequence (DNA): TGTGCCACCACGGGACTAGCGAGGAACGGGGAGCTGTTTTTT. The complete variable domain, with remaining parts taken from reference TRBV2 and TRBJ2-2, reads EPEVTQTPSHQVTQMGQEVILRCVPISNHLYFYWYRQILGQKVEFLVSFYNNEISEKSEIFDDQFSVERPDGSNFTLKIRSTKLEDSAMYFCATTGLARNGELFFGEGSRLTVL.